A selection of T cell receptor beta chains follows, all from one sample in a study of shared clonotypes between healthy human individuals. Measured with immunoSEQ multiplex PCR; TCRdb has only the in-frame clones, and not every one. The table shows about a million clones, with less than 85% occurring only once. Sequencing was performed on memory CD4+ T cells sorted from blood. These receptor sequences come from a man aged 18 to 29 in good health. Each CDR3 is given without its conserved first and last residue.

j_gene	len	v_gene	CDR3aa
TRBJ1-6	12	TRBV25-1	ASRRGQNNSPLH
TRBJ2-6	15	TRBV28	ASSPGGVYSGANVLT
TRBJ2-7	12	TRBV5-1	ASRPVGPSYEQY
TRBJ2-3	11	TRBV5-1	ASGQVGGDTQY
TRBJ2-7	13	TRBV4-1	ASSRFTGGEWEKY
TRBJ1-4	19	TRBV9	ASRTVFIGIARDGRNEKLF
TRBJ1-2	12	TRBV29-1	SVLLTGEGYGYT
TRBJ2-1	12	TRBV30	AWSPGGGGSEQF
TRBJ1-6	14	TRBV7-2	ASSSWGQDVTSPLH
TRBJ1-2	10	TRBV14	ASSQVNYGYT
TRBJ1-1	11	TRBV5-1	ASSSLMNTEAF
TRBJ2-5	13	TRBV7-2	ASSLWGHYQETQY
TRBJ2-7	12	TRBV5-1	ASSATGPGYEQY
TRBJ2-3	9	TRBV18	ASSPEDTQY
TRBJ2-5	12	TRBV5-1	ASSAGHGQETQY
TRBJ2-2	12	TRBV28	ASSPGQGTGELF
TRBJ2-3	14	TRBV6-5	ASSYSSGIRTDTQY
TRBJ1-5	12	TRBV7-8	ASSLARVGQPQH
TRBJ1-4	11	TRBV30	AWSSGGWEKLF
TRBJ2-7	12	TRBV27	ASSPAGQSYEQY
TRBJ2-3	14	TRBV4-1	ASSHWERGQSDTQY
TRBJ2-2	14	TRBV5-1	ASSLVTSGSTGELF
TRBJ2-7	11	TRBV14	ASSPSGVYEQY
TRBJ2-3	11	TRBV7-2	ASSWGLAGAQY
TRBJ1-1	10	TRBV6-5	ASARSNTEAF